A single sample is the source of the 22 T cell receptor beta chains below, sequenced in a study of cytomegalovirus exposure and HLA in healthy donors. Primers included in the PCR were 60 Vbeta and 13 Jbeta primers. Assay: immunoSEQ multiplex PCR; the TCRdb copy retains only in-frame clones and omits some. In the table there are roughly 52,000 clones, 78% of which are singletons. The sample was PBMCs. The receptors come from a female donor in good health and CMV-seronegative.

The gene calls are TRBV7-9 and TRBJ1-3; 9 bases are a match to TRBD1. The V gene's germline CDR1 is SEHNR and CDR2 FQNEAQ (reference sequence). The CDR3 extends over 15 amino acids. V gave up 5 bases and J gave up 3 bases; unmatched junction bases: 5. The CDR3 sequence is CASSRTGGDGNTIYF. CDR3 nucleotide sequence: TGTGCCAGCAGCCGAACAGGGGGCGATGGAAACACCATATATTTT.

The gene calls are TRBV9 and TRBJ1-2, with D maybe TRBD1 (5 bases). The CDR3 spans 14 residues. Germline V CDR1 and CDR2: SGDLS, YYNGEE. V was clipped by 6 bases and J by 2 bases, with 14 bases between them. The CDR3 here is CASTVGGDNYGYTF. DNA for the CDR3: TGTGCCAGCACCGTGGGGGGGGACAACTATGGCTACACCTTC.

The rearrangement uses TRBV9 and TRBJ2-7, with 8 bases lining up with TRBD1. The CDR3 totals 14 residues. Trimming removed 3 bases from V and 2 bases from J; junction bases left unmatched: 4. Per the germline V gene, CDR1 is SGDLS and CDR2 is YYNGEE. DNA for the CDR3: TGTGCCAGCAGCGAGACAGGGGAACCCTACGAGCAGTACTTC. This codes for CASSETGEPYEQYF.

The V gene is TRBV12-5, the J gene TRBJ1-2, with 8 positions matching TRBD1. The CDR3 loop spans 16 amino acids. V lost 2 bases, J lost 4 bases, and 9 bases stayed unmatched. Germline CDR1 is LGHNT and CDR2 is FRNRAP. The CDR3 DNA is TGTGCTAGTGGTTTGTTTTCTGGACAGGGTCTCTATGGCTACACCTTC. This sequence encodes CASGLFSGQGLYGYTF. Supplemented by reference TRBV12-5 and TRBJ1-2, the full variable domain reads DARVTQTPRHKVTEMGQEVTMRCQPILGHNTVFWYRQTMMQGLELLAYFRNRAPLDDSGMPKDRFSAEMPDATLATLKIQPSEPRDSAVYFCASGLFSGQGLYGYTFGSGTRLTVV.

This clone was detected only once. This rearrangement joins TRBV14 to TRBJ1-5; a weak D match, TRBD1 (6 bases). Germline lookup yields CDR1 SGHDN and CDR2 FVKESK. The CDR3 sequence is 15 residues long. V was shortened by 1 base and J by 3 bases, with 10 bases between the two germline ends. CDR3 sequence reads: CASSQGAGVNQPQHF. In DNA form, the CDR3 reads TGTGCCAGCAGCCAAGGGGCAGGGGTCAATCAGCCCCAGCATTTT.

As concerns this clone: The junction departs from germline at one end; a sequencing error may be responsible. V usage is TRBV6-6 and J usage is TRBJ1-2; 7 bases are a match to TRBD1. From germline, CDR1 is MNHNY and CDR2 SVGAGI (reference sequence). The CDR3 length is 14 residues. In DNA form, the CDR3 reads TGTGCCAGCACCAATCAGGGGGGACTCTATGGCTACCCCTTC. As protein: CASTNQGGLYGYPF.

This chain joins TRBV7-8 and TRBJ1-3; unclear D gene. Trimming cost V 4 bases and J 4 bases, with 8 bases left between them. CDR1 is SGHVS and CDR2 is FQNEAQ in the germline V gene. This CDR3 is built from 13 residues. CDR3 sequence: CASSSPGGNTIYF. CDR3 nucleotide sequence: TGTGCCAGCAGCTCGCCCGGGGGAAACACCATATATTTT.

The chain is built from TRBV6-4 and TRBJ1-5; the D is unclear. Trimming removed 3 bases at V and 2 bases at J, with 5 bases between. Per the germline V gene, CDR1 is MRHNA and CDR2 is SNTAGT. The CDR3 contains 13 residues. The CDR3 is CASSEEGNQPQHF. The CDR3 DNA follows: TGTGCCAGCAGTGAAGAGGGCAATCAGCCCCAGCATTTT.

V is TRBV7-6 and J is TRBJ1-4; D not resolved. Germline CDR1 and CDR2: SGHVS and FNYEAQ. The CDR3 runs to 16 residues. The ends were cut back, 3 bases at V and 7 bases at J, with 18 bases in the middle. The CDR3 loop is CASSFRIAGEGEKLFF. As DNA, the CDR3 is TGTGCCAGCAGCTTCCGAATTGCTGGGGAGGGTGAAAAACTGTTTTTT.

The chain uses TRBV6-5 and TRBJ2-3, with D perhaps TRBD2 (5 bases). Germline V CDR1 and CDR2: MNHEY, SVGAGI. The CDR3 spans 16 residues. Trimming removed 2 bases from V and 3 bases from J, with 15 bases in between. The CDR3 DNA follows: TGTGCCAGCAGTTACGGGGTCGGGGTACGAACAGATACGCAGTATTTT. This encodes CASSYGVGVRTDTQYF.

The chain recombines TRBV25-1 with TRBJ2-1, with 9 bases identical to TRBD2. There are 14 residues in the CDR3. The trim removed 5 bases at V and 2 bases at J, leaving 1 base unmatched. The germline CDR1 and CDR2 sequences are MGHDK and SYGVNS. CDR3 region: CASSRGGAYNEQFF. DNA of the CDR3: TGTGCCAGCAGTCGCGGGGGGGCCTACAATGAGCAGTTCTTC.

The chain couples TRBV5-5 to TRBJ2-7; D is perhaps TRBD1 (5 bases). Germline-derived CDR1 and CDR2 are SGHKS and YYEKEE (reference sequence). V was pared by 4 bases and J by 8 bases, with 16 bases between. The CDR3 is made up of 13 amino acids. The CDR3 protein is CASSTSRPGQQYF. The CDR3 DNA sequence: TGTGCCAGCAGCACATCCCGACCAGGGCAGCAGTACTTC.

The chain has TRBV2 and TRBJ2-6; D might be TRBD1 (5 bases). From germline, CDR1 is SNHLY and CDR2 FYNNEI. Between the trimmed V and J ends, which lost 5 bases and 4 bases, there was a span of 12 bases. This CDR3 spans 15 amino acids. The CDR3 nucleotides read TGTGCCAGCAGTTTGACAGCATCCGGGGCCAACGTCCTGACTTTC. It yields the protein CASSLTASGANVLTF.

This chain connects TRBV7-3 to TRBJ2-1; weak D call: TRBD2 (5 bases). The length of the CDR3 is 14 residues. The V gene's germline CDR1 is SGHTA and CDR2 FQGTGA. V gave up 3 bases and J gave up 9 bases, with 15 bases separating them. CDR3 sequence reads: CASSLASSLPEQFF. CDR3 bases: TGTGCCAGCAGCTTGGCTAGCTCTCTTCCTGAGCAGTTCTTC.

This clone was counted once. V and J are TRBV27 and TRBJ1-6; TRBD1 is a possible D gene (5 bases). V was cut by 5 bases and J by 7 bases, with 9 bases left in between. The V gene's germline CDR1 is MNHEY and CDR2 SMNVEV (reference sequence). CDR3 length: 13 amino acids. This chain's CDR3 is CASSGAPNSPLHF. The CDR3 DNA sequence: TGTGCCAGCAGTGGGGCACCAAATTCACCCCTCCACTTT.

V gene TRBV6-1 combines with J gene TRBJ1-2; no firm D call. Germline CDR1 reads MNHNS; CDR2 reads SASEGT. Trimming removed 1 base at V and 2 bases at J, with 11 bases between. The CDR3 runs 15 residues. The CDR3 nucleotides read TGTGCCAGCAGTGAAGGTGGGCAGGCCAACTATGGCTACACCTTC. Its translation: CASSEGGQANYGYTF.

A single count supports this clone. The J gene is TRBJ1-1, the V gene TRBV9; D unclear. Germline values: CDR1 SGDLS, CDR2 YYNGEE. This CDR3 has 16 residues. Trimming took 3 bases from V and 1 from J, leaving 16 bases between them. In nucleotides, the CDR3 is TGTGCCAGCAGCGGACGCGCGGGGATGAAGAACACTGAAGCTTTCTTT. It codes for CASSGRAGMKNTEAFF.

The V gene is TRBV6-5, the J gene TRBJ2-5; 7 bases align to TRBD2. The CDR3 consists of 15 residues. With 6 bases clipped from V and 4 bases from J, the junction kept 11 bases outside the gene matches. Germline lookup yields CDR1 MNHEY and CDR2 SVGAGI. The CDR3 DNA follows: TGTGCCAGCAGCCCAACTAGCGATAGGGGAGAGACCCAGTACTTC. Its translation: CASSPTSDRGETQYF.

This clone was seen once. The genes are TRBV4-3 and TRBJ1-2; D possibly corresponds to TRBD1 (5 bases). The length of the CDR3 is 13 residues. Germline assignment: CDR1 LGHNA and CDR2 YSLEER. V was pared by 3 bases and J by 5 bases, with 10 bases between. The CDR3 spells CASSQTRDYGYTF. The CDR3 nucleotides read TGCGCCAGCAGCCAGACCAGGGATTATGGCTACACCTTC.

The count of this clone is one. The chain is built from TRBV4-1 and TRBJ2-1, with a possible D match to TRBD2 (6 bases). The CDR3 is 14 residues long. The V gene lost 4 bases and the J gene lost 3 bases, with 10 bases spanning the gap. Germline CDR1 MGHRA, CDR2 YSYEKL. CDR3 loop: CASSPSGGYNEQFF. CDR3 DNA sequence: TGCGCCAGCAGCCCCTCCGGGGGCTACAATGAGCAGTTCTTC.

CDR3 in amino acids: CASSERGTNYGYTF. In nucleotides, the CDR3 is TGTGCCAGCAGTGAAAGGGGCACTAACTATGGCTACACCTTC. V is TRBV6-1 and J is TRBJ1-2; a weak D match, TRBD1 (5 bases). Trimming removed 2 bases at V and 0 bases at J, with 7 bases between. The germline V gene has CDR1 MNHNS and CDR2 SASEGT. This CDR3 has 14 amino acids.

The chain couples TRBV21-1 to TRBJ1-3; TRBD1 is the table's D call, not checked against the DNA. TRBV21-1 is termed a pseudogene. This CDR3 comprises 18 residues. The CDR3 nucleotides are TGTGCCAGCAGCAAAGAGATGTCGGGACAGGGGTCTGGAAACACCATATATTTT. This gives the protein CASSKEMSGQGSGNTIYF.